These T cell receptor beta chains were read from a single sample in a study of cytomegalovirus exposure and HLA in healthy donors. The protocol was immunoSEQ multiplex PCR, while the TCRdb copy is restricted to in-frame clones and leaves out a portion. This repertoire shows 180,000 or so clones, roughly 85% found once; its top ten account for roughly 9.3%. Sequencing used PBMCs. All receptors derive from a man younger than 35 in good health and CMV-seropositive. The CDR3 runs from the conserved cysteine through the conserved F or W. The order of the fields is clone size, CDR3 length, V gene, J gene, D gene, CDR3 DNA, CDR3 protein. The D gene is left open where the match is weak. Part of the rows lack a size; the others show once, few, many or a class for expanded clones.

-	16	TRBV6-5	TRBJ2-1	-	TGTGCCAGCAGTTCACTCCCCCGGGACACATACAATGAGCAGTTCTTC	CASSSLPRDTYNEQFF
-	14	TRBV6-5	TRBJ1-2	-	TGTGCCAGCAGTTACATTTCGAGGGGGAGTGGCTACACCTTC	CASSYISRGSGYTF
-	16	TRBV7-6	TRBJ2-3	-	TGTGCCAGCAGCTTAGGGGTCGGGTCTAGCACAGATACGCAGTATTTT	CASSLGVGSSTDTQYF
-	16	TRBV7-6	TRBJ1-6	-	TGTGCCAGCAGCGCGTACGGGCTTCTTACAGGGTCACCCCTCCACTTT	CASSAYGLLTGSPLHF
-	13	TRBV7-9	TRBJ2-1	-	TGTGCCAGCAGCCCTAGAGGGTACAATGAGCAGTTCTTC	CASSPRGYNEQFF
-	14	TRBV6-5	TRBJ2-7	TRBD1	TGTGCCAGCAGGCCCCCGGGACAGGGCTACGAGCAGTACTTC	CASRPPGQGYEQYF
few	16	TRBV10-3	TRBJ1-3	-	TGTGCCATCAGTGAGTCGACGTTAGCTTCTGGAAACACCATATATTTT	CAISESTLASGNTIYF
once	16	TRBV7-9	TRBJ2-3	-	TGTGCCAGCAGCTTAGATCTGGGGAGTAGCACAGATACGCAGTATTTT	CASSLDLGSSTDTQYF
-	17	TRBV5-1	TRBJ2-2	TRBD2	TGCGCCAGCAGCCTCTCTCCCGGGACTAGCGGGGCCGGGGAGCTGTTTTTT	CASSLSPGTSGAGELFF
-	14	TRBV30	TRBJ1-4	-	TGTGCCTGGAGTGTTGGGAGTACTAATGAAAAACTGTTTTTT	CAWSVGSTNEKLFF
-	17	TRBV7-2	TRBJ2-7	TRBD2	TGTGCCAGCAGCTTAATAGCGGGGGGGGCCAATTCCTACGAGCAGTACTTC	CASSLIAGGANSYEQYF
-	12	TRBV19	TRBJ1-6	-	TGTGCCAGTAGTCAGGGGAAGTCACCCCTCCACTTT	CASSQGKSPLHF
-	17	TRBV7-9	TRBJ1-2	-	TGTGCCAGCAGCCCCCAGCCCGATCTCGGGGATGTTGATGGCTACACCTTC	CASSPQPDLGDVDGYTF
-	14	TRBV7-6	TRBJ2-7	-	TGTGCCAGCAGCCCTACAGGTTGGTCCTACGAGCAGTACTTC	CASSPTGWSYEQYF
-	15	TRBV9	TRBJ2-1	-	TGTGCCAGCAGCGTAGGCTCCAGGGTCTACAATGAGCAGTTCTTC	CASSVGSRVYNEQFF
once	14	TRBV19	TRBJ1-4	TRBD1	TGTGCCAGTAGTCCCGGGACAGCTAATGAAAAACTGTTTTTT	CASSPGTANEKLFF
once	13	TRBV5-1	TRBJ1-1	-	TGCGCCAGCAGCTTCGACAGGAGCACTGAAGCTTTCTTT	CASSFDRSTEAFF
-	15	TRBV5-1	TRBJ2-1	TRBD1	TGCGCCAGCAGCCGAACCGGGACAGGGGGCAGTGAGCAGTTCTTC	CASSRTGTGGSEQFF